This passage covers 29 T cell receptor beta chains from one sample sequenced in a study of naive CD8 T cells in extremely preterm neonates. Study findings and constraints: Relative to older groups, preterm infants had shorter, less trimmed CDR3s with fewer N additions.

The antigens for these receptors are not known. The data were produced by immunoSEQ multiplex PCR, yet TCRdb's version contains in-frame clones alone and is incomplete. The data hold tens of thousands of clones, with approximately 88% observed a single time. Extremely preterm deliveries at roughly 23-27 weeks of gestation provided the preterm samples. The material sequenced was naive CD8+ T cells from cord blood. These receptor sequences come from a boy who was born preterm.

V usage is TRBV11-2 and J usage is TRBJ1-6; D is ambiguous. Trimming left V 3 bases short and J 4 bases short, with 4 bases between. Per germline, CDR1 SGHAT and CDR2 FQNNGV. This CDR3 contains 13 residues. This CDR3 is CASSLGYNSPLHF. DNA for the CDR3: TGTGCCAGCAGCTTGGGTTATAATTCACCCCTCCACTTT.

The V and J genes are TRBV5-5 and TRBJ1-5; D is perhaps TRBD1 (6 bases). CDR1 and CDR2 from the germline V gene are SGHKS and YYEKEE (reference sequence). Trimming took 0 bases from V and 4 from J, leaving 11 bases between them. The CDR3 contains 15 residues. The CDR3 DNA sequence: TGTGCCAGCAGCTTGGGGTCAGGGGTGAATCAGCCCCAGCATTTT. It yields the protein CASSLGSGVNQPQHF.

The chain is built from TRBV27 and TRBJ2-1; D assignment may be TRBD1 or TRBD2 (7 bases each). This CDR3 is built from 15 residues. Germline V gene lookup returns CDR1 MNHEY and CDR2 SMNVEV (reference sequence). With 6 bases removed from V and 0 bases from J, the gap between germline ends came to 12 bases. The CDR3 protein is CASRIRGGSYNEQFF. The DNA of the CDR3 is TGTGCCAGCAGGATCAGGGGGGGCTCCTACAATGAGCAGTTCTTC.

The genes are TRBV6-5 and TRBJ2-1, with 9 bases lining up with TRBD1. CDR3 length: 14 residues. The ends lost 4 bases at V and 8 bases at J; junction bases unmatched: 6. Germline CDR1 reads MNHEY; CDR2 reads SVGAGI. The DNA for the CDR3 is TGTGCCAGCAGTTTAGGGACAGGGAGGTATGAGCAGTTCTTC. Amino acid sequence: CASSLGTGRYEQFF.

The genes are TRBV5-1 and TRBJ1-4, with D possibly TRBD1 on 5 matching bases. Trimming stripped 1 base from V and 7 bases from J, with 5 bases between. CDR3 length: 12 amino acids. The germline V gene encodes CDR1 SGHRS and CDR2 YFSETQ. CDR3 amino acids: CASSLTGEKLFF. DNA for the CDR3: TGCGCCAGCAGCTTGACAGGTGAAAAACTGTTTTTT. Complete variable domain (other parts from reference TRBV5-1 and TRBJ1-4): KAGVTQTPRYLIKTRGQQVTLSCSPISGHRSVSWYQQTPGQGLQFLFEYFSETQRNKGNFPGRFSGRQFSNSRSEMNVSTLELGDSALYLCASSLTGEKLFFGSGTQLSVL.

This clone was recorded only once. This chain joins TRBV7-3 and TRBJ2-2, with D unresolved. The V gene's germline CDR1 is SGHTA and CDR2 FQGTGA. The V gene lost 2 bases and the J gene lost 1 base, with 5 bases spanning the gap. The CDR3 is made up of 14 amino acids. The CDR3 bases are TGTGCCAGCAGCTTATTCGGGAACACCGGGGAGCTGTTTTTT. Translated, it gives CASSLFGNTGELFF. The variable domain in full, with the rest retrieved from reference TRBV7-3 and TRBJ2-2, is GAGVSQTPSNKVTEKGKYVELRCDPISGHTALYWYRQSLGQGPEFLIYFQGTGAADDSGLPNDRFFAVRPEGSVSTLKIQRTERGDSAVYLCASSLFGNTGELFFGEGSRLTVL.

The CDR3 nucleotides are TGCGCCAGCAGGACAGCCAAAAACATTCAGTACTTC. This sequence encodes CASRTAKNIQYF. This chain joins TRBV10-1 and TRBJ2-4; no clear D. CDR1 is WNHNN, CDR2 SYGVQD, per germline (reference sequence). The V gene lost 6 bases and the J gene lost 0 bases, with 3 bases spanning the gap. This CDR3 has 12 amino acids.

Turning to this clone: A clone one base away is much larger, so this may be a read error. The V gene is TRBV11-3, the J gene TRBJ2-7, with 9 bases aligning to TRBD1. The CDR3 length is 13 residues. Germline V lookup: CDR1 SGHNT, CDR2 YENEEA. The V segment lost 3 bases and the J segment 3 bases; nucleotides outside the gene matches: 0. CDR3 sequence reads: CASSLTGGYEQYF. DNA of the CDR3: TGTGCCAGCAGCTTGACAGGGGGCTACGAGCAGTACTTC.

The rearrangement joins TRBV5-1 to TRBJ1-2; no firm D call. Germline V gene sequence: CDR1 SGHRS, CDR2 YFSETQ. V lost 0 bases and J 6 bases, leaving 6 bases between the germline ends. The CDR3 totals 12 residues. The CDR3 region is CASSLEGNGYTF. Written as DNA, the CDR3 is TGCGCCAGCAGCTTGGAAGGTAATGGCTACACCTTC.

V and J are TRBV5-8 and TRBJ2-2; TRBD1 matches at 9 bases. Trimming took 7 bases from V and 4 from J; bases not matched to a gene: 8. The CDR3 consists of 15 residues. Germline V gives CDR1 SGHTS, CDR2 YDEGEE. For the CDR3, the DNA is TGTGCCAGCCGCCCACCGACAGGGGGCACCGGGGAGCTGTTTTTT. As protein: CASRPPTGGTGELFF. Full variable domain (outside the CDR3, taken from reference TRBV5-8 and TRBJ2-2): EAGVTQSPTHLIKTRGQQATLRCSPISGHTSVYWYQQALGLGLQFLLWYDEGEERNRGNFPPRFSGRQFPNYSSELNVNALELEDSALYLCASRPPTGGTGELFFGEGSRLTVL.

The V call is TRBV19, the J call TRBJ1-1; 9 bases agree with TRBD1. CDR1 is LNHDA and CDR2 is SQIVND in the germline V gene (reference sequence). V lost 9 bases and J lost 1; bases outside the gene matches: 3. The CDR3 sequence is 13 residues long. CDR3 DNA: TGTGCCAGCGCGACAGGGGGGAACACTGAAGCTTTCTTT. It encodes CASATGGNTEAFF.

This clone was recorded once. DNA for the CDR3: TGTGCCAGCAGCAAAACAGGCAAAAACTCTGGAAACACCATATATTTT. This encodes CASSKTGKNSGNTIYF. The chain employs TRBV21-1 and TRBJ1-3; the tabulated D call, TRBD1, remains unverified against the DNA. TRBV21-1 is a pseudogene. The CDR3 spans 16 residues.

The genes are TRBV21-1 and TRBJ2-3. TRBV21-1 is an annotated pseudogene. The CDR3 is made up of 14 amino acids. The CDR3 sequence is CASSKAAGTDTQYF. As DNA, the CDR3 is TGTGCCAGCAGCAAAGCAGCAGGCACAGATACGCAGTATTTT.

This chain connects TRBV6-5 to TRBJ2-1; 10 bases agree with TRBD2. J was trimmed by 2 bases and V by 2 bases; bases with no gene match: 0. The CDR3 runs 15 residues. Germline V lookup: CDR1 MNHEY, CDR2 SVGAGI. CDR3 DNA sequence: TGTGCCAGCAGTTACGGGACTAGCGCCTACAATGAGCAGTTCTTC. This codes for CASSYGTSAYNEQFF.

The genes are TRBV5-4 and TRBJ1-1; D perhaps matches TRBD1 (5 bases). The CDR3 is 13 residues long. The germline CDR1 and CDR2 sequences are SGHNT and YYREEE (reference sequence). V dropped 1 base and J dropped 1 base, with 5 bases sitting between them. CDR3 DNA: TGTGCCAGCAGCTTGAGGGGGAACACTGAAGCTTTCTTT. Residues: CASSLRGNTEAFF. The entire variable domain, with the rest obtained from reference TRBV5-4 and TRBJ1-1, is as follows: ETGVTQSPTHLIKTRGQQVTLRCSSQSGHNTVSWYQQALGQGPQFIFQYYREEENGRGNFPPRFSGLQFPNYSSELNVNALELDDSALYLCASSLRGNTEAFFGQGTRLTVV.

This clone was observed once. The sample carries other DNA sequences with the same CDR3. The chain couples TRBV29-1 to TRBJ2-1, with D unclear. The CDR3 contains 10 residues. Germline V gene data show CDR1 as SQVTM and CDR2 as ANQGSEA. Trimming cost V 6 bases and J 6 bases, with 6 bases left between them. The CDR3 here is CSVGGNEQFF. The DNA for the CDR3 is TGCAGCGTGGGTGGCAATGAGCAGTTCTTC.

This clone has just a few counts. V is TRBV30 and J is TRBJ1-2; the D is unclear. This CDR3 has 10 amino acids. V was cut by 5 bases and J by 2 bases, with 3 bases left in between. CDR1 is GTSNPN and CDR2 is SVGIG in the germline V gene (reference sequence). CDR3 nucleotide sequence: TGTGCCTGGGACAACTATGGCTACACCTTC. Protein: CAWDNYGYTF.

The rearrangement links TRBV7-3 to TRBJ2-1; a possible D gene is TRBD2 (6 bases). The CDR3 runs to 15 residues. Germline V gene sequence: CDR1 SGHTA, CDR2 FQGTGA. Trimming stripped 0 bases from V and 6 bases from J, with 12 bases between. In DNA form, the CDR3 reads TGTGCCAGCAGCTTAACCGGGCTAGCGCTCAATGAGCAGTTCTTC. Protein sequence: CASSLTGLALNEQFF.

This rearrangement joins TRBV6-5 to TRBJ1-2, with TRBD1 matching 7 bases. V gave up 2 bases and J gave up 3 bases; unmatched junction bases: 3. The CDR3 is 14 amino acids. The germline gives CDR1 MNHEY, CDR2 SVGAGI. The CDR3 here is CASSYIGTDYGYTF. In DNA form, the CDR3 reads TGTGCCAGCAGTTACATCGGGACAGACTATGGCTACACCTTC.

The chain combines TRBV4-2 with TRBJ2-1; D gene uncertain. Trimming stripped 4 bases from V and 7 bases from J, with 5 bases between. Germline V gene data show CDR1 as LGHNA and CDR2 as YNFKEQ. The CDR3 has 11 amino acids. The CDR3 protein is CASSRGNEQFF. The DNA of the CDR3 is TGTGCCAGCAGCCGAGGTAATGAGCAGTTCTTC.

The chain uses TRBV4-1 and TRBJ1-5, with TRBD1 matching 9 bases. The CDR3 consists of 14 residues. The V and J ends lost 0 bases and 6 bases, in that order; junction bases with no gene match: 0. Germline lookup yields CDR1 MGHRA and CDR2 YSYEKL. The chain's CDR3 is CASSQEQGAQPQHF. DNA for the CDR3: TGCGCCAGCAGCCAAGAACAGGGGGCTCAGCCCCAGCATTTT.

The CDR3: CASSQDRGPEDTQYF. The CDR3 nucleotides read TGTGCCAGCAGCCAAGATCGGGGTCCGGAAGATACGCAGTATTTT. The chain joins TRBV4-2 to TRBJ2-3, with a tentative D call TRBD2 (5 bases). The CDR3 sequence is 15 residues long. Germline V lookup: CDR1 LGHNA, CDR2 YNFKEQ. Trimming cost V 0 bases and J 5 bases, with 12 bases left between them.

This sequence joins TRBV9 and TRBJ2-3; D is ambiguous. V lost 4 bases, J lost 8 bases, and 11 bases lay in between. Germline CDR1 and CDR2: SGDLS and YYNGEE. The CDR3 spans 12 residues. DNA of the CDR3: TGTGCCAGCAGCCCCTCTAGTTCTACGCAGTATTTT. Translation: CASSPSSSTQYF.

The chain joins TRBV27 to TRBJ2-1; D call uncertain. The length of the CDR3 is 14 residues. V dropped 0 bases and J dropped 4 bases, with 7 bases sitting between them. Germline-derived CDR1 and CDR2 are MNHEY and SMNVEV (reference sequence). CDR3 loop: CASSLSKGYNEQFF. The DNA of the CDR3 is TGTGCCAGCAGTTTATCGAAGGGTTACAATGAGCAGTTCTTC.

The rearrangement uses TRBV4-2 and TRBJ1-1, with D possibly being TRBD1 (5 bases). CDR3 length equals 14 residues. The V end lost 1 base, the J end lost 0 bases, and 6 bases lay between the germline ends. Germline CDR1 is LGHNA and CDR2 is YNFKEQ. CDR3 nucleotides: TGTGCCAGCAGCCAAGGGACAATGAACACTGAAGCTTTCTTT. Amino acid sequence: CASSQGTMNTEAFF.

The gene calls are TRBV5-4 and TRBJ2-7; TRBD1 matches 7 bases. The CDR3 is 14 amino acids. The trim removed 0 bases at V and 2 bases at J, leaving 2 bases unmatched. The germline CDR1 and CDR2 sequences are SGHNT and YYREEE (reference sequence). The CDR3 coding sequence is TGTGCCAGCAGCTTGGAAACAGGGGCCTACGAGCAGTACTTC. Encoded protein: CASSLETGAYEQYF. The full variable domain, completed using reference TRBV5-4 and TRBJ2-7, is ETGVTQSPTHLIKTRGQQVTLRCSSQSGHNTVSWYQQALGQGPQFIFQYYREEENGRGNFPPRFSGLQFPNYSSELNVNALELDDSALYLCASSLETGAYEQYFGPGTRLTVT.

The rearrangement links TRBV5-1 to TRBJ1-2; D is possibly TRBD1 (5 bases). The CDR3 is 11 residues long. V shed 5 bases and J shed 3 bases, with 5 bases lying between them. Germline V gene data show CDR1 as SGHRS and CDR2 as YFSETQ. The CDR3 here is CASRQDYGYTF. DNA for the CDR3: TGCGCCAGCAGACAGGACTATGGCTACACCTTC.

The chain recombines TRBV6-5 with TRBJ2-3; 7 nucleotides align to TRBD1. Unmatched junction bases numbered 0, after V lost 5 bases and J lost 4 bases. This CDR3 is 12 amino acids long. CDR1 and CDR2 (germline): MNHEY, SVGAGI. CDR3 loop: CASSQGADTQYF. The CDR3 DNA follows: TGTGCCAGCAGTCAGGGGGCAGATACGCAGTATTTT.

Remarks on this clone: Distinct nucleotide sequences in the sample also encode this CDR3. The CDR3 DNA reads as TGTGCCAGCAGCTTAACGGGCTCCTACAATGAGCAGTTCTTC. Protein sequence: CASSLTGSYNEQFF. This rearrangement joins TRBV7-3 to TRBJ2-1; D not certain. V was cut by 0 bases and J by 0 bases, with 3 bases left in between. Germline-derived CDR1 and CDR2 are SGHTA and FQGTGA. This CDR3 is 14 amino acids long. The variable domain in full, with the rest retrieved from reference TRBV7-3 and TRBJ2-1, is GAGVSQTPSNKVTEKGKYVELRCDPISGHTALYWYRQSLGQGPEFLIYFQGTGAADDSGLPNDRFFAVRPEGSVSTLKIQRTERGDSAVYLCASSLTGSYNEQFFGPGTRLTVL.